This T cell receptor beta chain was profiled in a study of post-analysis software for immune sequencing data. Study-level points and caveats: Those with multiple sclerosis, the patient group, showed significantly lower normalized Chao1 diversity than controls. In patients, TRBV5-6, TRBV5-1 and TRBV20-1 belonged to several TRBV segments found more frequently than in controls.

Concerning this clonotype: Its antigen remains unknown. Since a much larger clone is just one base distant, this may be a read error.

The germline CDR1 and CDR2 sequences are SGHTA and FQGNSA. The CDR3 has 14 residues. TCR beta libraries were prepared from cDNA with unique molecular identifiers. From the PCR reads, TCRdb called clonotypes with MiXCR, one entry per CDR3 protein. The sample comprises roughly 800,000 distinct CDR3 sequences, roughly 27% of which are singletons, and more than 0.55% rests with the top ten. The chain joins TRBV7-2 to TRBJ2-3; possible D gene TRBD1, 6 bases. The receptor's source is a girl aged 5 to 17 with multiple sclerosis. Material for sequencing was blood. This CDR3 is CANSADRTTDTQYF. CDR3 DNA: TGTGCCAACAGCGCGGACAGAACCACAGATACGCAGTATTTT.